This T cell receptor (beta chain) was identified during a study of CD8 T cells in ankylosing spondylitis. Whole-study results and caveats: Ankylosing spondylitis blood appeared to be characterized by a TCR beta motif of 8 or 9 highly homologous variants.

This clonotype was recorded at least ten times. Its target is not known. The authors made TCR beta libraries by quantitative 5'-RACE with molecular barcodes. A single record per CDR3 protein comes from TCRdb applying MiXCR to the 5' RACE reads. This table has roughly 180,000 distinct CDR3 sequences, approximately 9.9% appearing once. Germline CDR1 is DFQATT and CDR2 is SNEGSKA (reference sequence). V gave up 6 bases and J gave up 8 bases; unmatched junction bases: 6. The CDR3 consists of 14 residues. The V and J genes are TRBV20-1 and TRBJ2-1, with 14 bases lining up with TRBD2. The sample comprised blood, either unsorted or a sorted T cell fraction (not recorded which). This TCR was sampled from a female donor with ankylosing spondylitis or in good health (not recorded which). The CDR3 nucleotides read TGCAGTGCAATTTCGACTAGCGGGAGGGATGAGCAGTTCTTC. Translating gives CSAISTSGRDEQFF.